The 10 T cell receptor beta chains listed next were all sequenced from one sample in a study of beta chain features in type 1 diabetes. Expressed TCRB transcripts were sequenced, since all the RNA that had been isolated was reverse transcribed. Clones were sequenced by immunoSEQ multiplex PCR, and TCRdb holds only the in-frame ones, with some missing. The sample includes under 400,000 clones, roughly 12% of them seen just once. The sample taken for sequencing was naive CD4+ T cells from blood. These receptors originate from a man in his late teens or twenties in good health.

The chain employs TRBV19 and TRBJ1-1, with a weak D call TRBD1 (5 bases). The V and J ends lost 0 bases and 7 bases respectively, with 15 bases between them. CDR3 size: 15 residues. Germline assignment: CDR1 LNHDA and CDR2 SQIVND (reference sequence). The CDR3 loop is CASSIEAGYTVEAFF. CDR3 in DNA: TGTGCCAGTAGTATAGAAGCAGGGTACACCGTTGAAGCTTTCTTT.

The genes are TRBV28 and TRBJ2-1; 7 nucleotides align to TRBD2. The CDR3 extends over 14 amino acids. The germline CDR1 and CDR2 sequences are MDHEN and SYDVKM. Losses at the gene ends were 2 bases for V and 5 bases for J; bases not matched to a gene: 3. CDR3 in amino acids: CASSLAGVNNEQFF. The DNA for the CDR3 is TGTGCCAGCAGTTTAGCGGGGGTTAACAATGAGCAGTTCTTC.

The genes are TRBV18 and TRBJ2-6; a possible D gene is TRBD1 (6 bases). This CDR3 has 18 residues. V lost 3 bases, J lost 2 bases, and 17 bases lay in between. Germline CDR1 is KGHSH and CDR2 is LQKENI. The DNA for the CDR3 is TGTGCCAGCTCACCGTCAGATACAGGGAGAACTGGGGCCAACGTCCTGACTTTC. Its translation is CASSPSDTGRTGANVLTF. Looking up the rest from reference TRBV18 and TRBJ2-6 gives the full variable domain: NAGVMQNPRHLVRRRGQEARLRCSPMKGHSHVYWYRQLPEEGLKFMVYLQKENIIDESGMPKERFSAEFPKEGPSILRIQQVVRGDSAAYFCASSPSDTGRTGANVLTFGAGSRLTVL.

Note on this clone: The junction departs from the called germline gene at one end, perhaps through a read error. J is TRBJ2-5 and V is TRBV6-1, with 9 bases that match TRBD2. The germline V gene has CDR1 MNHNS and CDR2 SASEGT. This CDR3 comprises 11 residues. In nucleotides, the CDR3 is TGTGCCAGCACTTTAGCGGGAGAAACCAACTTC. The encoded protein is CASTLAGETNF.

V and J are TRBV5-1 and TRBJ2-7, with 7 nucleotides matching TRBD1. Trimming at V came to 2 bases and at J to 3 bases, leaving 8 bases not matched to a gene. This CDR3 contains 15 residues. Germline CDR1 reads SGHRS; CDR2 reads YFSETQ. The CDR3 DNA sequence: TGCGCCAGCAGCTTCCGACAGGGCCTGTTCTACGAGCAGTACTTC. This codes for CASSFRQGLFYEQYF.

The V call is TRBV27, the J call TRBJ2-2; 7 nucleotides match TRBD1. V lost 4 bases to trimming and J lost 1 base; unmatched junction nucleotides: 6. Per the germline V gene, CDR1 is MNHEY and CDR2 is SMNVEV (reference sequence). The CDR3 is made up of 16 amino acids. The CDR3 protein is CASSSGTARNTGELFF. CDR3 sequence (DNA): TGTGCCAGCAGTTCAGGGACAGCTAGGAACACCGGGGAGCTGTTTTTT.

This clone turned up a few times. The chain combines TRBV14 with TRBJ2-1; D gene ambiguous. V lost 2 bases and J 8 bases, leaving 22 bases between the germline ends. Germline-derived CDR1 and CDR2 are SGHDN and FVKESK. The CDR3 runs to 17 residues. For the CDR3, the DNA is TGTGCCAGCAGCCAAACTCGACGGGTCCTGCCTGGCGATGAGCAGTTCTTC. Translating gives CASSQTRRVLPGDEQFF.

This clone was observed a few times. This sequence joins TRBV28 and TRBJ2-7; TRBD2 matches 9 bases. After removal of 5 bases from V and 2 bases from J, the junction contained 7 bases not matched to a gene. This CDR3 spans 15 amino acids. Germline V gene data show CDR1 as MDHEN and CDR2 as SYDVKM. Here the CDR3 DNA reads TGTGCCAGCAGTCCACAGATAGCGGGAGCCTACGAGCAGTACTTC. Protein sequence: CASSPQIAGAYEQYF.

This clone was observed a few times. The chain recombines TRBV7-9 with TRBJ2-2; 13 positions agree with TRBD2. Germline V gene sequence: CDR1 SEHNR, CDR2 FQNEAQ (reference sequence). There are 19 residues in the CDR3. V shed 5 bases, J shed 5 bases, and the junction held 14 bases outside the gene matches. The CDR3 DNA sequence: TGTGCCAGCAGCCTACTCTTCGGGGGGACTAGCGGGAAGACCGGGGAGCTGTTTTTT. Translation: CASSLLFGGTSGKTGELFF.

This clone was detected only a few times. The V and J genes are TRBV7-9 and TRBJ2-2; no definite D call. Looked up from germline, CDR1 is SEHNR and CDR2 is FQNEAQ (reference sequence). V lost 2 bases and J lost 6, with 7 bases in between. CDR3 length: 13 residues. The CDR3: CASSLRESGELFF. The CDR3 nucleotides read TGTGCCAGCAGCTTAAGAGAGTCCGGGGAGCTGTTTTTT. Together with reference TRBV7-9 and TRBJ2-2, the CDR3 gives the full variable domain: DTGVSQNPRHKITKRGQNVTFRCDPISEHNRLYWYRQTLGQGPEFLTYFQNEAQLEKSRLLSDRFSAERPKGSFSTLEIQRTEQGDSAMYLCASSLRESGELFFGEGSRLTVL.